This T cell receptor (beta chain) was obtained from a study of metastatic and nonmetastatic thyroid tumors. As for the study in general: For malignant and benign thyroid patients, tumor or nodule tissue and blood were the sources whose repertoires were compared. Study-wide results and limits: Significantly higher TCR beta diversity was reportedly seen in malignant thyroid tumors than benign nodules, in blood and tumor.

Ahead of thyroid surgery, no patient had received treatment of any kind. V shed 2 bases and J shed 14 bases, with 15 bases lying between them. The CDR3 is 12 residues long. How the authors handled the data: A classifier for distant metastasis in papillary thyroid cancer was constructed using CDR3 differences observed across clinicopathological groups. TCRdb re-called the PCR reads through MiXCR. The authors' filters were not applied to this entry. The sample consists of 45,000 or so clones, roughly 4% of them appearing once. This clone was detected only a few times. What it binds is unknown. The sample comprised blood. This TCR was sampled from a female donor with papillary thyroid cancer or a benign thyroid nodule (not recorded which). Some clones in this sample may be carry-over from other donors' samples. V is TRBV12-3 or TRBV12-4 and J is TRBJ1-1; no clear D. The CDR3 loop is CASSLCFKKAFF. In nucleotides, the CDR3 is TGTGCCAGCAGTTTATGTTTCAAGAAGGCCTTCTTT.